The T cell receptor beta chain under discussion was sequenced for a study of control samples from healthy donors and cancer patients (dated by TCRdb to 2019 to 2021). Note on this clone: Its antigen remains unidentified. No much larger clone exists at a distance of one base, and base qualities are not known.

To prepare the library, the immunoSEQ multiplex PCR assay was applied. Sourced from immuneACCESS, this table was stored by TCRdb with only in-frame sequences that have V and J called. A share of the clones is absent; for the studies checked, an unresolved V gene accounts for under half, and the remainder has no known explanation. For this sample the table gives 150,000 or so clones, of which approximately 86% were detected only once. The top ten constitute over 1.5% of the sample. The CDR1 and CDR2 encoded by the germline V gene are KGHDR and SFDVKD. V sheds 7 bases and J sheds 2 bases, leaving 15 bases between their ends. The CDR3, from cysteine to phenylalanine, totals 15 residues. Just CDR3 DNA is preserved here, 45 bases in frame from base 1.

Sequencing was carried out using blood. The receptor's source is a man in his late teens or twenties in good health. The chain uses TRBV24-1 and TRBJ2-3; TRBD1 is a weak D gene call, 6 bases matching. The nucleotide sequence reads as follows: TGTGCCACCAGCCCGACAGGCACATACACAGATACGCAGTATTTT. Its amino acids are CATSPTGTYTDTQYF.